The table lists the clone carrying this TCR beta chain with many counts. These data are taken from a study of T cells in Graves' hyperthyroidism and ophthalmopathy. TCR beta CDR3 sequences were amplified from RNA transcripts. HTBI primers were the set used in a first-round RT-PCR of the TCR CDR3. TCRdb used MiXCR to reprocess the multiplex PCR reads, holding one entry per CDR3 protein. The repertoire has 490,000 or so distinct CDR3 sequences, roughly a sixth of them found once; the top ten carry 25% to 30%. CDR1 and CDR2 from the germline V gene are DFQATT and SNEGSKA (reference sequence). The V end lost 5 bases, the J end lost 0 bases, and 16 bases lay between the germline ends. This CDR3 region has 15 residues.

The material sequenced was blood. This clonotype originated in a woman younger than 45 with Graves' ophthalmopathy. This rearrangement joins TRBV20-1 to TRBJ1-1, with no clear D. The CDR3 region is CSAHRLTQMNTEAFF. The CDR3 DNA is TGCAGTGCTCATAGGTTGACACAGATGAACACTGAAGCTTTCTTT.